A selection of T cell receptor beta chains follows, all from one sample in a study of T cell responses to AZD1222 COVID-19 vaccine. Profiling relied on immunoSEQ multiplex PCR, and the TCRdb table lists in-frame clones only, not all of them. This table has around 140,000 clones, around 85% appearing once. The specimen was peripheral blood, collected 28 days after the second dose of the MenACWY control vaccine. All receptors come from an adult who received the MenACWY meningococcal vaccine as a control. The CDR3 runs from the conserved cysteine through the conserved F or W. The D gene is left open where the match is weak. Some rows mark clone size as missing; the rest say once, few, many or name a class of expanded clone.

cdr3_nt | cdr3_aa | d_call | j_call | v_call | clone_size
TGTGCCAGCAGCCAATTACGGAGTTCCTATGGCTACACCTTC | CASSQLRSSYGYTF | NA | TRBJ1-2 | TRBV14 | NA
TGTGCCAGCAGTTACCTACTGACTAGCGTGGAGACCCAGTACTTC | CASSYLLTSVETQYF | TRBD2 | TRBJ2-5 | TRBV6-5 | NA
TGTGCCAGCAGCTCCGGGACTAGCGGGAGGGAGTACGAGCAGTACTTC | CASSSGTSGREYEQYF | TRBD2 | TRBJ2-7 | TRBV9 | NA
TGTGCCAGCAGTGAGAACCCTGGAGCACGCAACATTCAGTACTTC | CASSENPGARNIQYF | NA | TRBJ2-4 | TRBV6-1 | NA
TGTGCCAGCAGCCAGGGACAGGGAAGATCTGAAGCTTTCTTT | CASSQGQGRSEAFF | TRBD1 | TRBJ1-1 | TRBV27 | NA
TGTGCCAGCAGAGATTCCGGGACAGGGGCTCCGAACACTGAAGCTTTCTTT | CASRDSGTGAPNTEAFF | TRBD1 | TRBJ1-1 | TRBV28 | few
TGTGCCATCAGTGCATCAGGGGGAAGGGGCTACACCTTC | CAISASGGRGYTF | TRBD1 | TRBJ1-2 | TRBV10-3 | few
TGTGCCAGCAGCTTGGGTGGTAGAGGGATGAAGACAGATACGCAGTATTTT | CASSLGGRGMKTDTQYF | NA | TRBJ2-3 | TRBV5-5 | NA
TGTGCCAGCAGCTTGGATGGACAGTATGGCTACACCTTC | CASSLDGQYGYTF | NA | TRBJ1-2 | TRBV5-4 | NA
TGTGCCAGCACCCTAAGCGGGGGTGTGTATGGCTACACCTTC | CASTLSGGVYGYTF | NA | TRBJ1-2 | TRBV7-2 | NA
TGTGCCAGCAGCGCTACAGGGGTAGTGTTTGGTGGCTACACCTTC | CASSATGVVFGGYTF | TRBD1 | TRBJ1-2 | TRBV9 | NA
TGTGCCAGCAGCTTCCAGGGGGACTATGGCTACACCTTC | CASSFQGDYGYTF | TRBD1 | TRBJ1-2 | TRBV11-2 | NA
TGCGCCAGCAGAAAGGACAGGGATCAGCCCCAGCATTTT | CASRKDRDQPQHF | TRBD1 | TRBJ1-5 | TRBV5-1 | few
TGCGCCAGCAGCCACCTACCCCAGGGAACCAAACTCTATGGCTACACCTTC | CASSHLPQGTKLYGYTF | NA | TRBJ1-2 | TRBV4-1 | NA
TGCGCCAGCAGCGAGGTGCAGGGGGTAAGCAATCAGCCCCAGCATTTT | CASSEVQGVSNQPQHF | TRBD1 | TRBJ1-5 | TRBV10-1 | once
TGTGCCAGTAGTCCCCAGGTGCCATTGGGGAACACTGAAGCTTTCTTT | CASSPQVPLGNTEAFF | NA | TRBJ1-1 | TRBV19 | once
TGTGCCAGCAGCCCAGGACAGGGGAGAATGAACACTGAAGCTTTCTTT | CASSPGQGRMNTEAFF | TRBD1 | TRBJ1-1 | TRBV7-3 | once
TGCGCCAGCAGCGCCAGCTCCTACAATGAGCAGTTCTTC | CASSASSYNEQFF | NA | TRBJ2-1 | TRBV5-1 | NA
TGTGCCAGCCTACCCCGGTTCGCGAACTATGGCTACACCTTC | CASLPRFANYGYTF | NA | TRBJ1-2 | TRBV27 | few
TGTGCCAGCAGCACTATCGGCGGGTCTCAAGCGGGCGAGCAGTACTTC | CASSTIGGSQAGEQYF | NA | TRBJ2-7 | TRBV7-9 | NA
TGTGCCTGGAGCCTTGGGGGCCCCACGGTAAACACCTTC | CAWSLGGPTVNTF | NA | TRBJ1-2 | TRBV30 | NA
TGTGCCAGCAGCTTCGGGTCCACTCGTTACAATGAGCAGTTCTTC | CASSFGSTRYNEQFF | NA | TRBJ2-1 | TRBV7-3 | NA
TGTGCCAGCAGCCAGCAGGGGGCGAACACCGGGGAGCTGTTTTTT | CASSQQGANTGELFF | TRBD1 | TRBJ2-2 | TRBV6-5 | once
TGTGCCACCAGCAGAGGGCTGCAAGAGACCCAGTACTTC | CATSRGLQETQYF | NA | TRBJ2-5 | TRBV15 | NA
TGTGCCAGCAGGGCCACAGGGACCCACTCTGGGGCCAACGTCCTGACTTTC | CASRATGTHSGANVLTF | NA | TRBJ2-6 | TRBV3-1/TRBV3-2 | NA
TGCGCCAGCAGCTTGGATCCAGTTAAAGGCTACACCTTC | CASSLDPVKGYTF | NA | TRBJ1-2 | TRBV5-1 | NA
TGTGCCTGGAGTGTTATAGCGGGAGAGTTCTACAATGAGCAGTTCTTC | CAWSVIAGEFYNEQFF | TRBD2 | TRBJ2-1 | TRBV30 | NA
TGTGCCAGCAGCTTGGAACCCCGCGGGAGTTCACCCCTCCACTTT | CASSLEPRGSSPLHF | NA | TRBJ1-6 | TRBV5-4 | NA
TGTGCCAGCAGCCGTAAAGCCGGGCCCACGGAAGAGACCCAGTACTTC | CASSRKAGPTEETQYF | NA | TRBJ2-5 | TRBV3-1/TRBV3-2 | NA
TGTGCCAGCAGCGATTGGGGTAGCAATCAGCCCCAGCATTTT | CASSDWGSNQPQHF | NA | TRBJ1-5 | TRBV21-1 | NA
TGTGCCAGCAGTTTATTCACTGAAGCTTTCTTT | CASSLFTEAFF | NA | TRBJ1-1 | TRBV2 | once
TGTGCCAGCTCACCAGGTCAGCCGAACACTGAAGCTTTCTTT | CASSPGQPNTEAFF | NA | TRBJ1-1 | TRBV18 | NA
TGTGCCAGCAGCCCGGGGGACCTTTTGAACACCGGGGAGCTGTTTTTT | CASSPGDLLNTGELFF | NA | TRBJ2-2 | TRBV5-8 | NA
TGTGCCAGTAGCCCGACAGGGAATAGCAATCAGCCCCAGCATTTT | CASSPTGNSNQPQHF | TRBD1 | TRBJ1-5 | TRBV19 | once
TGTGCCAGCACCTCGGGGGCTAGAGGCACAGATACGCAGTATTTT | CASTSGARGTDTQYF | NA | TRBJ2-3 | TRBV2 | NA